Below, one T cell receptor beta chain is given with its context. Its antigen is as yet unknown. This sample was included in a study of monozygotic twins with inflammatory bowel disease. Study-level points and caveats: With others, IBD patients shared fewer clonotypes than healthy twins did, especially with disease activity.

Each UMI harboured a 6-nucleotide sample barcode and was appended via template switching. PCR of TCRalpha and TCRbeta cDNA was nested, with two rounds of roughly 16 and 10 cycles. TCRdb re-analyzed the 5' RACE reads; it lists each CDR3 protein once, without DNA. The sample features nearly 450,000 distinct CDR3 sequences, with around 2.4% in its top ten. The sample taken for sequencing was blood. This TCR was sampled from a human donor with ulcerative colitis or Crohn's disease, or a healthy co-twin of an affected twin (not recorded which).

The CDR3 protein is CASSLSSDYGYTF. The V and J genes are TRBV5-6 and TRBJ1-2. The length of the CDR3 is 13 residues. Germline V gene lookup returns CDR1 SGHDT and CDR2 YYEEEE.